This T cell receptor (beta chain) was sequenced for a study of blood T cells in healthy people across ages. The CDR3 covers 15 residues. CDR1 and CDR2 from the germline V gene are SGHTA and FQGNSA. The V end was cut by 4 bases, the J end by 5 bases, with 14 bases between. Study outcomes and limitations: From one million sequenced T cells, diversity estimates were lower bounds.

This clonotype showed up many times. What it recognizes is unknown. PCR was performed a second time for roughly 7 to 11 cycles using a sample-barcoded 5' primer and a J-beta primer mix. Carrying 12 random nucleotides, a template-switch adaptor labeled each individual cDNA molecule. A minimum of 2.5 million CDR3-containing paired-end reads was obtained for each sample. Using its own MiXCR run on the 5' RACE reads, TCRdb lists one record per CDR3 protein. The sample consists of some 640,000 distinct CDR3 sequences, approximately 30% of them appearing once. J is TRBJ1-4 and V is TRBV7-2; D ambiguous. The sample was blood. This receptor was taken from an elderly woman in good health. The CDR3 here is CASSSGLGRNEKLFF. CDR3 DNA sequence: TGTGCCAGCAGCTCCGGGTTGGGGAGAAATGAAAAACTGTTTTTT.